Listed below are T cell receptor beta chains from one sample, sequenced in a study of T cells in Graves' hyperthyroidism and ophthalmopathy. TCRdb re-derived calls from the multiplex PCR reads in MiXCR, one entry per CDR3 protein. The sample yields hundreds of thousands of distinct CDR3 sequences, approximately 15% seen once. The sample comprised blood. The receptor set was obtained from a woman in her 40s with Graves' ophthalmopathy. Each CDR3 is given with its conserved first and last residue. The order of the fields is clone size, D gene, J gene, V gene, CDR3 DNA, CDR3 protein. The D gene is left open where the match is weak. Clone size is shown for a subset of rows, as once, few, many or a class of expanded clone.

NA | NA | TRBJ1-1 | TRBV2 | TGTGCCAGCATCGGAGGTGTTTCCACTGAAGCTTTCTTT | CASIGGVSTEAFF
NA | TRBD1 | TRBJ1-2 | TRBV4-1 | TGCGCCAGCAGCCAAGACGGGACAGGGTACTATGGCTACACCTTC | CASSQDGTGYYGYTF
NA | NA | TRBJ1-6 | TRBV28 | TGTGCCAGCAGCCGTCCCGATTTGAATAATTCACCCCTCCACTTT | CASSRPDLNNSPLHF
many | TRBD2 | TRBJ2-7 | TRBV6-1 | TGTGCCAGCAGTGGAGCCGGGGGGGTCGGGGAGCAGTACTTC | CASSGAGGVGEQYF
NA | NA | TRBJ1-4 | TRBV4-2 | TGTGCCAGCAGCGTTTCGGCCGGGGCAACTAATGAAAAACTGTTTTTT | CASSVSAGATNEKLFF
few | NA | TRBJ1-3 | TRBV18 | TGTGCCAGCTCCCCGAGACGCAACAGGGCCGGAAACACCATATATTTT | CASSPRRNRAGNTIYF
NA | NA | TRBJ1-3 | TRBV27 | TGTGCCAGCAGCTTGGAGGGGATCTCTGGAAACACCATATATTTT | CASSLEGISGNTIYF
NA | TRBD2 | TRBJ2-2 | TRBV12-3/TRBV12-4 | TGTGCCAGCAGTTTCCTCGAAGTCCTAGCGGGAGACGGGGGGACCGGGGAGCTGTTTTTT | CASSFLEVLAGDGGTGELFF
many | NA | TRBJ1-1 | TRBV5-1 | TGCGCCAGCAATACGCTCCCGGGACCCAGGAACACTGAAGCTTTCTTT | CASNTLPGPRNTEAFF
many | NA | TRBJ2-5 | TRBV2 | TGTGCCAGCAGACTCGAGGGACTTCCGCGGGAGACCCAGTACTTC | CASRLEGLPRETQYF
few | NA | TRBJ1-1 | TRBV10-3 | TGTGCCATCAGCCCATCGGGGCTGAACACTGAAGCTTTCTTT | CAISPSGLNTEAFF
many | TRBD1 | TRBJ1-2 | TRBV13 | TGTGCCAGCAGCTTAGTCAGGGGGGCCTATGGCTACACCTTC | CASSLVRGAYGYTF
many | NA | TRBJ1-1 | TRBV2 | TGTGCCAGCACTAAAGACTACACTGAAGCTTTCTTT | CASTKDYTEAFF
many | TRBD2 | TRBJ2-7 | TRBV5-1 | TGCGCCAGCAGCTTGGATGGGACTACCCTTTACGAGCAGTACTTC | CASSLDGTTLYEQYF
many | TRBD2 | TRBJ2-7 | TRBV2 | TGTGCCAGCAAGGGACTAGCGCGCGAGCAGTACTTC | CASKGLAREQYF
NA | NA | TRBJ1-5 | TRBV5-4 | TGTGCCAGCAACCCTGGGGACCGGAGGCGGCAGCCCCAGCATTTT | CASNPGDRRRQPQHF
many | NA | TRBJ2-1 | TRBV30 | TGTGCCTGGAGTGACCCAGTTCATGAGCAGTTCTTC | CAWSDPVHEQFF
NA | NA | TRBJ1-2 | TRBV6-4 | TGTGCCAGCAGTGACGGGCCAACGGGTGGCTACACCTTC | CASSDGPTGGYTF
few | TRBD2 | TRBJ2-1 | TRBV6-1 | TGTGCCAGCAGCACGACTAGCGGGAACTACAATGAGCAGTTCTTC | CASSTTSGNYNEQFF
few | NA | TRBJ2-5 | TRBV7-6 | TGTGCCAGCAGCTTCTACAGGACACAAGAGACCCAGTACTTC | CASSFYRTQETQYF
few | TRBD2 | TRBJ2-1 | TRBV28 | TGTGCCAGCAGTTCCCTCCTAGCGGGAGGAAACAATGAGCAGTTCTTC | CASSSLLAGGNNEQFF
NA | NA | TRBJ1-1 | TRBV7-6 | TGTGCCAGCAGCTTATCGATTTTCGGGAAAGCTTTCTTT | CASSLSIFGKAFF
few | TRBD2 | TRBJ2-7 | TRBV19 | TGTGCCAGTAGTATCGATTCACTAGCGGGTACCTACGAGCAGTACTTC | CASSIDSLAGTYEQYF
many | NA | TRBJ2-4 | TRBV28 | TGTGCCAGCAGTTTATTTCCCCCCCGGGCCAAAAACATTCAGTACTTC | CASSLFPPRAKNIQYF
few | NA | TRBJ2-2 | TRBV5-1 | TGCGCCAGCAGCTTGGGATCGACAGGTAACACCGGGGAGCTGTTTTTT | CASSLGSTGNTGELFF
many | TRBD2 | TRBJ2-5 | TRBV2 | TGTGCCAGCAGCCCCGGACTAGGACGAGGGGCAGAGACCCAGTACTTC | CASSPGLGRGAETQYF
many | NA | TRBJ1-5 | TRBV28 | TGTGCCAGCAGTTATCGGGACCGACTCAGCAATCAGCCCCAGCATTTT | CASSYRDRLSNQPQHF
many | NA | TRBJ1-5 | TRBV5-1 | TGCGCCAGCAGCTTTGGGACGGTCAATCAGCCCCAGCATTTT | CASSFGTVNQPQHF
many | NA | TRBJ2-3 | TRBV11-2 | TGTACCAGCAGCTATAACACAGATACGCAGTATTTT | CTSSYNTDTQYF
many | NA | TRBJ2-7 | TRBV12-3/TRBV12-4 | TGTGTCAGCAGTTTAGCGGCCGGGGTGTACGAGCAGTACTTC | CVSSLAAGVYEQYF
many | NA | TRBJ1-1 | TRBV4-2 | TGTGCCAGCAGCCAAGAGGGGGTTAGGCTTTCTGAAGCTTTCTTT | CASSQEGVRLSEAFF
many | NA | TRBJ2-3 | TRBV12-3/TRBV12-4 | TGTGCCAGCAGTTTGCTGGGGAAGGCAGATACGCAGTATTTT | CASSLLGKADTQYF
many | NA | TRBJ2-3 | TRBV6-1 | TGTGCCAGCAGTTCGGCGGACTCTAGCACAGATACGCAGTATTTT | CASSSADSSTDTQYF
NA | NA | TRBJ1-6 | TRBV6-1 | TGTGCCAGCCTGACAGTAATTAATTCACCCCTCCACTTT | CASLTVINSPLHF
NA | NA | TRBJ1-5 | TRBV2 | TGTGCCAGCAGACGCCGGGACACGGTCAATCAGCCCCAGCATTTT | CASRRRDTVNQPQHF
many | NA | TRBJ1-4 | TRBV5-1 | TGCGCCAGCAGCTTGGCCGACTCTGCAACTAATGAAAAACTGTTTTTT | CASSLADSATNEKLFF
many | TRBD1 | TRBJ2-2 | TRBV18 | TGTGCCACCAGGACAGGGGCCGGGAACACCGGGGAGCTGTTTTTT | CATRTGAGNTGELFF
many | NA | TRBJ2-4 | TRBV2 | TGTGCCAGCAGCGCCAGGAGGAATGAGGGCATTCAGTACTTC | CASSARRNEGIQYF
NA | TRBD1 | TRBJ2-6 | TRBV2 | TGTGCCAGCAGCAGTCAGGGGGCTGCTGGGGCCAACGTCCTGACTTTC | CASSSQGAAGANVLTF
many | NA | TRBJ2-5 | TRBV6-1 | TGTGCCAGCAGTGAAGCGAGCGGCCAGCAGACCCAGTACTTC | CASSEASGQQTQYF
many | NA | TRBJ2-1 | TRBV20-1 | TGCAGTGCTACAGGGATCAATGAGCAGTTCTTC | CSATGINEQFF
few | NA | TRBJ2-3 | TRBV30 | TGTGCCTGGACCTTTGGGGTGACAGATACGCAGTATTTT | CAWTFGVTDTQYF
NA | NA | TRBJ2-3 | TRBV14 | TGTGCCAGCGGCCAAATCCGGGGCCTCGACTCCACGCAGTATTTT | CASGQIRGLDSTQYF
few | NA | TRBJ1-1 | TRBV10-3 | TGTGCCATCAGTGACTCCGGCGAGGGGGACACTGAAGCTTTCTTT | CAISDSGEGDTEAFF
many | NA | TRBJ2-7 | TRBV11-2 | TGTGCCAGCAGCTTAGCCGGGGGAGCGAGCTCCTACGAGCAGTACTTC | CASSLAGGASSYEQYF
NA | NA | TRBJ1-1 | TRBV7-2 | TGTGCCAGCAGCTTCGGGTTCACTGAAGCTCTCTTT | CASSFGFTEALF
many | TRBD2 | TRBJ2-3 | TRBV3-1 | TGTGCCAGCAGCCAGGCGACTAGCGGTACGCAGTATTTT | CASSQATSGTQYF
many | NA | TRBJ2-7 | TRBV29-1 | TGCAGCACTGACAGATCCGTGATCTACGAGCAGTACTTC | CSTDRSVIYEQYF